This T cell receptor beta chain is from a study of blood T cell repertoires in COVID-19. Profiling relied on immunoSEQ multiplex PCR, and the TCRdb table lists in-frame clones only, not all of them. Altogether around 200,000 clones are present, 80% being singletons, with the ten largest covering around 5.8%. The germline V gene encodes CDR1 SNHLY and CDR2 FYNNEI. The CDR3 spans 15 residues. Trimming took 8 bases from V and 0 from J, leaving 14 bases between them. Sequenced material: peripheral blood. This clonotype originated in a woman between 65 and 79 years old with acute or convalescent COVID-19. J is TRBJ1-3 and V is TRBV2, with TRBD1 as a possible D gene (6 bases). CDR3 nucleotide sequence: TGTGCCAGCCAAGGGGGGGGGAGCTCTGGAAACACCATATATTTT. This encodes CASQGGGSSGNTIYF.